The present T cell receptor beta chain was sequenced within a study of response to subunit inactivated influenza vaccine (dated by TCRdb to 2016 to 2018). In the study overall: Deep quantitative profiling of the T cell receptor repertoire was used in the study to follow responses to a trivalent subunit inactivated influenza vaccine.

The CDR3 starts with the cysteine, ends with the phenylalanine, and has 16 residues. Only the CDR3 DNA is retained, 48 bases long and in frame from the first base. From V the trimming removes 10 bases and from J it removes 2 bases, while the gene matches leave 13 bases of the junction unaccounted for. Library preparation employed RT-PCR. Reads for this sample came from an Illumina HiSeq 2500. TCRdb handled the public reads itself, with Q25 trimming in fastp and clone calling in MiXCR, and kept productive beta chains. Entries that share a CDR3 protein sequence are merged under the most common genes and DNA. This sample comprises hundreds of thousands of distinct CDR3 sequences, less than 8% of them detected only once. Approximately 13% of the sample rests with the top ten. There are many counts of this clonotype. What antigen it recognizes has not been identified. The record has no base qualities; no much larger clone is one base away.

The investigation overall reported the following: The authors suggested that each seasonal influenza vaccination may recruit only a limited number of new T cells.

Rearrangement joined TRBV12-3 or TRBV12-4 to TRBJ2-1; TRBD2 matches 8 bases in the middle. The sample was PBMCs from blood, taken 23 to 25 months after vaccination. This receptor was taken from a man between 50 and 69 years old who received an inactivated influenza vaccine. Donor details come from another sample of the same person, matched by shared clones. The nucleotide sequence reads TGTGCCACCCAGTTTGGAGCGGGAGTAGCCTACAATGAGCAGTTCTTC. Its amino acids are CATQFGAGVAYNEQFF.